Listed here are 31 T cell receptor beta chains from one sample, sequenced in a study of T cell repertoires in cytomegalovirus infection. These TCRs' antigens remain unknown. Each CDR3 protein gets one entry after TCRdb re-called the reads with MiXCR. The sample holds 140,000 to 150,000 distinct CDR3 sequences; about 32% are singletons and the top ten take about 52%. Sequenced material: CD8+ T cells from cultured PBMCs, taken from culture after CMV antigen stimulation. The receptors were sampled from a human donor in good health (CMV status not recorded). Some clones in this sample may be carry-over from other donors' samples.

Note on this clonotype: The junction and the germline gene differ at one end; a read error may be behind it. This chain connects TRBV5-3 to TRBJ2-1; 13 bases match TRBD2. TRBV5-3 is reported as an ORF; its role is uncertain. The CDR3 length is 17 residues. The CDR3 bases are TGTGCCAGCAGCTTGCCTCCGGGACTAGCGGGGTTGAATGAGCAGTTCTTC. Its protein product is CASSLPPGLAGLNEQFF.

V gene TRBV5-4 combines with J gene TRBJ1-1; D call uncertain. The CDR3 is made up of 14 amino acids. Germline V gene sequence: CDR1 SGHNT, CDR2 YYREEE (reference sequence). V lost 3 bases, J lost 4 bases, and 13 bases lay in between. CDR3 in amino acids: CASSSVMAGTEAFF. The CDR3 coding sequence is TGTGCCAGCAGCTCCGTAATGGCGGGCACTGAAGCTTTCTTT.

This clonotype was detected ten times or more. CDR3 coding DNA: TGTGCCATCAGTGAGTACAAGCAAGAGACCCAGTACTTC. Amino acid sequence: CAISEYKQETQYF. The chain couples TRBV10-3 to TRBJ2-5; no clear D gene. CDR1 and CDR2 (germline): ENHRY, SYGVKD. The CDR3 runs 13 residues. V gave up 1 base and J gave up 2 bases, with 5 bases separating them.

The table lists this clonotype with a few counts. V and J are TRBV19 and TRBJ1-5, with D possibly being TRBD1 (5 bases). Germline assignment: CDR1 LNHDA and CDR2 SQIVND (reference sequence). CDR3 length: 14 residues. V was trimmed by 3 bases and J by 0 bases, leaving 6 bases between them. CDR3 bases: TGTGCCAGTAGTATCGGGGGTAGCAATCAGCCCCAGCATTTT. This gives the protein CASSIGGSNQPQHF.

This clonotype appeared many times. This rearrangement joins TRBV12-3 or TRBV12-4 to TRBJ1-3; tentatively, D is TRBD1 (5 bases). The V end was cut by 4 bases, the J end by 1 base, with 14 bases between. CDR3 length: 16 residues. The chain's CDR3 is CASSSHLTGSGNTIYF. The CDR3 DNA reads as TGTGCCAGCAGTTCCCACCTTACAGGATCTGGAAACACCATATATTTT.

The genes are TRBV7-9 and TRBJ2-3, with TRBD2 identical over 9 bases. Per germline, CDR1 SEHNR and CDR2 FQNEAQ (reference sequence). CDR3 length: 16 residues. After removal of 0 bases from V and 6 bases from J, the junction contained 7 bases not matched to a gene. The CDR3 region is CASSLAEGLAGDTQYF. In DNA form, the CDR3 reads TGTGCCAGCAGCTTAGCGGAGGGACTAGCAGGGGATACGCAGTATTTT.

The rearrangement uses TRBV12-3 or TRBV12-4 and TRBJ2-1; 12 bases are a match to TRBD2. The V segment lost 3 bases and the J segment 7 bases; nucleotides outside the gene matches: 4. CDR3 length: 15 amino acids. CDR3 sequence reads: CASSFTSGGPNEQFF. In DNA, the CDR3 is TGTGCCAGCAGTTTCACTAGCGGGGGGCCAAATGAGCAGTTCTTC.

As to this clonotype: A much more abundant neighbour one base away suggests this may be a read error. This sequence joins TRBV27 and TRBJ2-1, with a weak D call TRBD1 (6 bases). This CDR3 contains 16 residues. CDR1 MNHEY and CDR2 SMNVEV come from the germline V gene (reference sequence). This CDR3 reads CASILIGLGADNEQFF. DNA for the CDR3: TGTGCCAGCATTTTAATAGGCCTGGGGGCTGATAATGAGCAGTTCTTC.

The chain carries TRBV19 and TRBJ1-5; 7 bases fit TRBD1. CDR1 and CDR2 (germline): LNHDA, SQIVND (reference sequence). The CDR3 consists of 15 residues. The J segment lost 1 base and the V segment lost 9 bases, leaving 9 bases of the junction unmatched. The CDR3 region has the DNA TGTGCCAGCACACAGGGGCCCCTGAGCAATCAGCCCCAGCATTTT. This gives the protein CASTQGPLSNQPQHF.

This clonotype occurred a few times. The rearrangement joins TRBV11-2 to TRBJ2-7, with 8 bases matching TRBD1. The V gene's germline CDR1 is SGHAT and CDR2 FQNNGV. V gave up 4 bases and J gave up 4 bases; unmatched junction bases: 9. The CDR3 consists of 15 residues. The CDR3 spells CASSSSGTGVYEQYF. CDR3 in DNA: TGTGCCAGCAGCTCCTCCGGGACAGGAGTATACGAGCAGTACTTC.

This chain links TRBV20-1 with TRBJ2-1, with D possibly matching TRBD1 (6 bases). The V and J ends lost 4 bases and 4 bases respectively, with 17 bases between them. The CDR3 length is 15 residues. Per the germline V gene, CDR1 is DFQATT and CDR2 is SNEGSKA (reference sequence). Written as DNA, the CDR3 is TGCAGTGCTACAGAGGGTAGGGGGTGGTACAATGAGCAGTTCTTC. This sequence encodes CSATEGRGWYNEQFF.

This clonotype has only one observation. The chain joins TRBV6-6 to TRBJ2-1, with 8 bases that match TRBD1. Germline CDR1 is MNHNY and CDR2 is SVGAGI (reference sequence). V dropped 2 bases and J dropped 9; count of bases not matched to a gene: 9. The CDR3 extends over 15 amino acids. As DNA, the CDR3 is TGTGCCAGCAGTTACACGGGGCAGGGGGCAGCTGAGCAGTTCTTC. Its protein product is CASSYTGQGAAEQFF.

This clonotype was counted between two and nine times. This rearrangement joins TRBV6-6 to TRBJ1-1; tentative D call: TRBD1 (6 bases). The V and J ends lost 2 bases and 0 bases respectively, with 7 bases between them. This CDR3 comprises 14 residues. The V gene's germline CDR1 is MNHNY and CDR2 SVGAGI (reference sequence). CDR3 region: CASSYNRVNTEAFF. The CDR3 nucleotides are TGTGCCAGCAGTTACAACAGGGTGAACACTGAAGCTTTCTTT.

This clonotype was recorded at least ten times. V usage is TRBV12-3 or TRBV12-4 and J usage is TRBJ2-5, with D uncertain. The V end was cut by 2 bases, the J end by 2 bases, with 9 bases between. The CDR3 is 14 amino acids. CDR3 sequence: CASSLSRQQETQYF. In nucleotides, the CDR3 is TGTGCCAGCAGTTTAAGTCGCCAGCAAGAGACCCAGTACTTC.

V gene TRBV5-4 combines with J gene TRBJ2-1; D remains ambiguous. Germline assignment: CDR1 SGHNT and CDR2 YYREEE (reference sequence). The V gene lost 4 bases and the J gene lost 0 bases, with 8 bases spanning the gap. The CDR3 covers 14 residues. CDR3 DNA sequence: TGTGCCAGCAGCAAGGATTACTCCTACAATGAGCAGTTCTTC. Translated: CASSKDYSYNEQFF.

The chain links TRBV28 to TRBJ2-7; D is uncertain. Germline V CDR1 and CDR2: MDHEN, SYDVKM. The CDR3 loop spans 12 amino acids. V shed 6 bases and J shed 3 bases, with 9 bases lying between them. DNA for the CDR3: TGTGCCAGCAGCCCACTCCACTACGAGCAGTACTTC. The encoded protein is CASSPLHYEQYF.

This sequence joins TRBV27 and TRBJ2-1; a possible D gene is TRBD1 (7 bases). The CDR3 loop spans 16 amino acids. With 11 bases removed from V and 4 bases from J, the gap between germline ends came to 24 bases. Germline CDR1 is MNHEY and CDR2 is SMNVEV (reference sequence). Written as DNA, the CDR3 is TGTGCCGCCGGGGGAGGAACAGGGGATCGATACAATGAGCAGTTCTTC. It yields the protein CAAGGGTGDRYNEQFF.

The chain employs TRBV28 and TRBJ2-1, with TRBD1 identical over 11 bases. V gave up 5 bases and J gave up 14 bases; unmatched junction bases: 8. Germline V gene lookup returns CDR1 MDHEN and CDR2 SYDVKM. The CDR3 spans 13 residues. CDR3 protein: CASSLDGDRGKFF. CDR3 sequence (DNA): TGTGCCAGCAGTCTCGATGGGGACAGGGGGAAGTTCTTC.

The chain joins TRBV6-2 or TRBV6-3 to TRBJ2-3, with 9 bases lining up with TRBD2. The V segment lost 7 bases and the J segment 5 bases; nucleotides outside the gene matches: 10. The CDR3 sequence is 15 residues long. Germline V gives CDR1 MNHEY, CDR2 SVGEGT. The CDR3 loop is CASNPLAGSGDTQYF. The CDR3 coding sequence is TGTGCCAGCAACCCTCTAGCGGGGTCCGGAGATACGCAGTATTTT.

The chain uses TRBV9 and TRBJ2-1; D may be TRBD2 (6 bases). The CDR3 is 14 residues long. V was trimmed by 3 bases and J by 8 bases, leaving 15 bases between them. Germline V gene lookup returns CDR1 SGDLS and CDR2 YYNGEE. CDR3: CASSGGLGLDEQFF. In nucleotides, the CDR3 is TGTGCCAGCAGCGGGGGCCTGGGACTGGATGAGCAGTTCTTC.

This chain uses TRBV12-3 or TRBV12-4 with TRBJ1-5; no clear D gene. The CDR3 covers 16 residues. Deletions cut 1 base from V and 0 bases from J, with 10 bases between. CDR3 in amino acids: CASSLGGLPSNQPQHF. CDR3 bases: TGTGCCAGCAGTTTAGGAGGGCTGCCTAGCAATCAGCCCCAGCATTTT.

The J gene is TRBJ1-1, the V gene TRBV12-5; TRBD1 aligns across 7 bases. Germline V gives CDR1 LGHNT, CDR2 FRNRAP. The CDR3 is 14 amino acids. J gave up 0 bases and V 5 bases, and 3 bases lay outside the gene matches. The CDR3 protein is CASGIGQVNTEAFF. CDR3 DNA sequence: TGTGCTAGTGGTATCGGACAGGTGAACACTGAAGCTTTCTTT. Full variable domain (missing parts from reference TRBV12-5 and TRBJ1-1): DARVTQTPRHKVTEMGQEVTMRCQPILGHNTVFWYRQTMMQGLELLAYFRNRAPLDDSGMPKDRFSAEMPDATLATLKIQPSEPRDSAVYFCASGIGQVNTEAFFGQGTRLTVV.

The sample holds a few counts of this clonotype. The chain has TRBV13 and TRBJ1-4; perhaps TRBD1 as D (5 bases). V was trimmed by 1 base and J by 8 bases, leaving 20 bases between them. Germline values: CDR1 PRHDT, CDR2 FYEKMQ (reference sequence). The CDR3 runs 17 residues. The CDR3 DNA reads as TGTGCCAGCAGCTTAGTAGGCACAAAGGGGTTGGGCGAAAAACTGTTTTTT. It is translated as CASSLVGTKGLGEKLFF.

The chain joins TRBV5-4 to TRBJ1-2, with 7 nucleotides matching TRBD1. CDR3 length equals 13 residues. The V gene's germline CDR1 is SGHNT and CDR2 YYREEE (reference sequence). Unmatched junction bases numbered 5, after V lost 6 bases and J lost 3 bases. The CDR3 DNA sequence: TGTGCCAGCACCGTGGGACAGCACTATGGCTACACCTTC. This codes for CASTVGQHYGYTF.

The CDR3 reads CSAPPAGYGYTF. DNA of the CDR3: TGCAGTGCACCCCCGGCAGGTTATGGCTACACCTTC. The V gene is TRBV20-1, the J gene TRBJ1-2; no clear D gene. Trimming stripped 6 bases from V and 5 bases from J, with 13 bases between. The CDR3 totals 12 residues. Looked up from germline, CDR1 is DFQATT and CDR2 is SNEGSKA (reference sequence).

This clonotype was seen a handful of times. This chain connects TRBV12-3 or TRBV12-4 to TRBJ1-2; 7 bases fit TRBD1. The V and J ends lost 5 bases and 4 bases, in that order; junction bases with no gene match: 4. This CDR3 spans 13 amino acids. CDR3: CASSGQASYGYTF. The CDR3 DNA sequence: TGTGCCAGCAGTGGACAGGCAAGCTATGGCTACACCTTC.

The rearrangement links TRBV7-6 to TRBJ1-5, with a possible D match to TRBD1 (6 bases). The CDR3 runs to 18 residues. V lost 1 base and J lost 0, with 16 bases in between. In germline, CDR1 is SGHVS, CDR2 FNYEAQ. DNA for the CDR3: TGTGCCAGCAGCTTAGACTCCCTACAGGGAGGTAGCAATCAGCCCCAGCATTTT. Protein: CASSLDSLQGGSNQPQHF.

In this sample, this clonotype turned up many times. This chain connects TRBV7-2 to TRBJ2-1, with 15 nucleotides matching TRBD2. V lost 2 bases, J lost 5 bases, and 10 bases stayed unmatched. The CDR3 loop spans 19 amino acids. CDR1 and CDR2 (germline): SGHTA, FQGNSA. CDR3 bases: TGTGCCAGCAGCTTATTAGGACTAGCGGGGGGGCTTAGCAACAATGAGCAGTTCTTC. This sequence encodes CASSLLGLAGGLSNNEQFF.

The chain combines TRBV11-2 with TRBJ2-5; 11 bases fit TRBD2. The CDR3 runs 15 residues. The J segment lost 5 bases and the V segment lost 1 base, leaving 3 bases of the junction unmatched. CDR1 and CDR2 (germline): SGHAT, FQNNGV. Written as DNA, the CDR3 is TGTGCCAGCAGCTTAGGCACTAGCGGGGGTGAGACCCAGTACTTC. Its protein is CASSLGTSGGETQYF.

The table lists this clonotype with a few counts. This sequence joins TRBV2 and TRBJ1-6; 8 bases align to TRBD1. Germline V CDR1 and CDR2: SNHLY, FYNNEI. CDR3 length: 15 amino acids. Trimming removed 3 bases from V and 3 bases from J; junction bases left unmatched: 1. The CDR3 nucleotides are TGTGCCAGCAGTGACGGGACAGGCTATAATTCACCCCTCCACTTT. This translates into CASSDGTGYNSPLHF.

This clonotype was observed a handful of times. V is TRBV5-6 and J is TRBJ2-2; TRBD2 matches at 9 bases. V was clipped by 0 bases and J by 3 bases; unmatched bases: 6. The CDR3 covers 17 residues. The germline V gene has CDR1 SGHDT and CDR2 YYEEEE. Here the CDR3 reads CASSLVLAGDDTGELFF. The CDR3 DNA reads TGTGCCAGCAGCTTGGTTTTAGCGGGGGACGACACCGGGGAGCTGTTTTTT.